This T cell receptor (beta chain) is drawn from a study of spatial heterogeneity in lung cancer. As for the study in general: PBMC collected at follow-up were sequenced when available, a median of around 25 months after resection. In the raw reads, each unique TCR and UMI combination was present more than ten times on average. Findings and caveats of the study: Compared with follow-up, resection was when ubiquitous expanded tumor TCRs appeared in blood more.

The CDR3 extends over 14 amino acids. Trimming removed 5 bases at V and 0 bases at J, with 8 bases between. Germline CDR1 is WSHSY and CDR2 is SAAADI. TCRdb ran MiXCR on the 5' RACE reads and lists one entry per CDR3 protein. The sample shows some 120,000 distinct CDR3 sequences, 12% of them seen only once. Comment on this clonotype: No antigen is known for it.

Time point here: blood at routine non-recurrence follow-up after resection. Unsorted whole RNA of tumor, nontumor lung or frozen PBMC was sequenced. This specimen consisted of PBMCs, obtained at follow-up. The chain employs TRBV10-2 and TRBJ1-5; D is undetermined. The receptor was derived from a male donor with early-stage non-small cell lung cancer. The CDR3 region has the DNA TGCGCCAGCAGTCTTACTTATAGCAATCAGCCCCAGCATTTT. Protein: CASSLTYSNQPQHF.